This entry describes one T cell receptor (beta chain). It has no known antigen specificity. Qualities for individual bases were not recorded, and no much larger clone is one base off. The sample belongs to a study of T cell responses to AZD1222 COVID-19 vaccine (dated by TCRdb to about 2021). For context, the study as a whole: AZD1222 recipients whose second dose came at about 4 weeks and those whose second dose came at about 12 weeks were combined into one group, since spike-specific TCR depth and breadth did not differ between the two schedules. Trial participants were enrolled into age subgroups of 18-55, 56-69 and 70-plus years, which contained about 160, 30 and 59 TCR-sequenced participants, respectively. TCR sequencing was performed for about 240 trial participants, of whom about 200 were given two doses of AZD1222 and some 25 were given two doses of MenACWY control vaccine.

What the authors observed across the whole study: Because no day 14 peak-response samples were available, repertoires were characterized only after the peak T cell response. Reportedly, almost half of the unique spike-specific TCRs recognized epitopes lying outside the regions that are mutated in the B.1.351 and B.1.1.7 variants. The 56-69-year group was small, and its depth increase did not reach significance, likely because of low power. After two AZD1222 doses, both the breadth and the depth of spike-specific TCRs were significantly higher than at day 0 and than in MenACWY recipients. The whole spike protein was spanned by vaccine-associated CD4 TCRs, and dominant responses were seen in regions 160-218 and 743-854. Conclusions about previously exposed vaccinees are limited, since just five or six AZD1222 recipients were seropositive for SARS-CoV-2 at baseline. Participants were mostly white British, with more females than males. The authors suggested clonal diversity may have been underestimated.

Per the publication, the time point label means: baseline before first vaccination. Vaccinee samples came from UK trials COV001 and COV002, including a single-blind randomized controlled phase 2/3 trial of AZD1222 (ChAdOx1 nCoV-19) in healthy adults. For TCRbeta chain sequencing, PBMC samples from trial participants were taken at day 0 and at day 28 after the second dose. The CDR3 regions of human TCRbeta chains were analyzed by immunosequencing. The published analysis was carried out like this. Repertoire TCRs were checked for matches against a reference library of SARS-CoV-2-specific TCRs that had been generated using the MIRA antigen-specificity platform. Breadth meant the fraction of unique TCRs that were SARS-CoV-2-associated, whereas depth meant the fraction of total T cells that were SARS-CoV-2-associated. Each spike-specific TCR was assigned to its reactive spike region and to a CD4 or CD8 class using the MIRA data. Log10-transformed breadth and depth values were compared by one-way ANOVA with Sidak's multiple comparisons tests. Imported from immuneACCESS, the table was reduced by TCRdb to in-frame sequences with V and J called. These copies leave out some clones; in studies compared against another copy, an unresolved V gene accounts for under half, and the cause of the remainder is not known. The V and J calls and clone size are taken from that table; D and trimming were inferred from the DNA. Here the sample has 90,000 to 130,000 clones; 81% occur a single time. The ten largest clones take up roughly 5% of the sample.

Specimen: peripheral blood, collected on day 0 of AZD1222 vaccination. The receptor's source is an adult in good health.

The encoded CDR3 is CAWNRGTGNTIYF. The nucleotide sequence is TGTGCCTGGAACAGGGGGACTGGAAACACCATATATTTT. The rearrangement combines TRBV30 with TRBJ1-3; a stretch of 8 junction bases matches TRBD1. Measured from the cysteine to the phenylalanine, the CDR3 is 13 residues long. The sequence is cut down to CDR3 DNA, 39 bases in frame from base 1. Trimmed from V: 4 bases; trimmed from J: 2 bases; junction bases lacking a gene match: 1. Taken from the germline V gene (reference sequence), the CDR1 and CDR2 loops are GTSNPN and SVGIG. The variable domain in full, with residues beyond the CDR3 obtained from the reference TRBV30 and TRBJ1-3 genes, is SQTIHQWPATLVQPVGSPLSLECTVEGTSNPNLYWYRQAAGRGLQLLFYSVGIGQISSEVPQNLSASRPQDRQFILSSKKLLLSDSGFYLCAWNRGTGNTIYFGEGSWLTVV.